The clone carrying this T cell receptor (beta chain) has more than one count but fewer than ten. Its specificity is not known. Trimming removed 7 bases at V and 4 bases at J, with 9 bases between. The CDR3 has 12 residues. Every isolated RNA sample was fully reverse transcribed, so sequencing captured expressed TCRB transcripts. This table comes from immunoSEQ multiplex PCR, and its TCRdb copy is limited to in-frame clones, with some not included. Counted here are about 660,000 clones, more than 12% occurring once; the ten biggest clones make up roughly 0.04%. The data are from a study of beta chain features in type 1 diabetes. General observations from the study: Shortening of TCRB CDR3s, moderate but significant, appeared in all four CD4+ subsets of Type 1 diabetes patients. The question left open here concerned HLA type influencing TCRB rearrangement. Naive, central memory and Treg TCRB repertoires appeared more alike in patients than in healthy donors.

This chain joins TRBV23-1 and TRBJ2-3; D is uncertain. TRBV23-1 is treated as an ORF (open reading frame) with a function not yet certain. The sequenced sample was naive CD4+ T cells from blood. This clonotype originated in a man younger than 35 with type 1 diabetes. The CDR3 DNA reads TGCGCCAGCAATAGCAAGGCAGATACGCAGTATTTT. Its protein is CASNSKADTQYF.